This entry lists 6 T cell receptor beta chains sequenced from one sample in a study of T cell responses to AZD1222 COVID-19 vaccine. Measured with immunoSEQ multiplex PCR; TCRdb has only the in-frame clones, and not every one. The sample lists 100,000 or so clones; approximately 92% were seen once. The specimen was peripheral blood, collected 28 days after the second AZD1222 dose. The origin of the receptors is an adult who received the AZD1222 COVID-19 vaccine.

The chain is built from TRBV28 and TRBJ1-4; D gene ambiguous. Germline CDR1 is MDHEN and CDR2 is SYDVKM. CDR3 size: 15 residues. V lost 5 bases and J lost 7, with 17 bases in between. The CDR3 reads CASSLPLDRAEKLFF. In DNA, the CDR3 is TGTGCCAGCAGTCTCCCCCTAGACCGGGCTGAAAAACTGTTTTTT.

V and J are TRBV7-2 and TRBJ1-6, with no clear D. Germline-derived CDR1 and CDR2 are SGHTA and FQGNSA. Trimming stripped 5 bases from V and 7 bases from J, with 15 bases between. The CDR3 is 15 residues long. CDR3 residues: CASSPTGIMNSPLHF. As DNA, the CDR3 is TGTGCCAGCAGCCCAACCGGGATAATGAATTCACCCCTCCACTTT. Filled out from reference TRBV7-2 and TRBJ1-6, the complete variable domain reads GAGVSQSPSNKVTEKGKDVELRCDPISGHTALYWYRQSLGQGLEFLIYFQGNSAPDKSGLPSDRFSAERTGGSVSTLTIQRTQQEDSAVYLCASSPTGIMNSPLHFGNGTRLTVT.

V is TRBV28 and J is TRBJ2-3; D perhaps matches TRBD2 (6 bases). The V gene lost 2 bases and the J gene lost 4 bases, with 7 bases spanning the gap. CDR1 is MDHEN and CDR2 is SYDVKM in the germline V gene. This CDR3 contains 13 residues. The CDR3 DNA sequence: TGTGCCAGCAGTTTAGGGGGGTCAGATACGCAGTATTTT. This sequence encodes CASSLGGSDTQYF.

In this sample, this clone turned up a few times. V is TRBV12-3 or TRBV12-4 and J is TRBJ2-7, with D possibly matching TRBD2 (5 bases). The length of the CDR3 is 13 residues. Trimming took 6 bases from V and 2 from J, leaving 11 bases between them. CDR3 DNA: TGTGCCAGCAGACCTAGCACCGCCTACGAGCAGTACTTC. This gives the protein CASRPSTAYEQYF.

This sequence joins TRBV27 and TRBJ1-6; D not resolved. Germline V gene lookup returns CDR1 MNHEY and CDR2 SMNVEV (reference sequence). This CDR3 spans 12 amino acids. V lost 6 bases and J 9 bases, leaving 9 bases between the germline ends. CDR3 nucleotides: TGTGCCAGCAGGTCTACTGGTTCACCCCTCCACTTT. Translating it yields CASRSTGSPLHF.

The chain recombines TRBV19 with TRBJ1-2; 9 bases align to TRBD1. With 1 base clipped from V and 4 bases from J, the junction kept 7 bases outside the gene matches. This CDR3 is built from 16 residues. Germline V gene lookup returns CDR1 LNHDA and CDR2 SQIVND (reference sequence). The CDR3 bases are TGTGCCAGTAGTATAGCCCGGGACAGGGATATCTATGGCTACACCTTC. Encoded protein: CASSIARDRDIYGYTF.